This TCR beta chain was identified in a study of blood T cell repertoires in COVID-19. Study summary: T cells, B-cell-depleted T cells, or PBMCs supplied cDNA or gDNA.

V lost 2 bases and J lost 6, with 11 bases in between. The CDR3 spans 14 residues. Germline V gene data show CDR1 as LNHDA and CDR2 as SQIVND (reference sequence). Using immunoSEQ multiplex PCR, the repertoire was profiled, and TCRdb retains in-frame clones only, with some absent. Counted here are approximately 75,000 clones, around two thirds occurring once; the ten biggest clones make up roughly 2.6%. This clonotype was obtained from a human donor with acute or convalescent COVID-19. The donor label of this sample is uncertain. Sequences were obtained from peripheral blood. The chain carries TRBV19 and TRBJ1-5; D remains ambiguous. The CDR3: CASSIMGDGQPQHF. Written as DNA, the CDR3 is TGTGCCAGTAGTATAATGGGCGACGGTCAGCCCCAGCATTTT.